Below, 10 T cell receptor beta chains from the same sample are listed, as sequenced in a study of T cell changes during pregnancy in multiple sclerosis. Produced via immunoSEQ multiplex PCR; TCRdb's table is partial and in-frame only. The sample has around 48,000 clones; 85% to 95% are singletons. The sample was CD4+ T cells from peripheral blood mononuclear cells, taken in the third trimester of pregnancy. These receptors were collected from a female donor with multiple sclerosis, enrolled in a pregnancy study.

The chain recombines TRBV19 with TRBJ2-3; TRBD2 aligns across 10 bases. The CDR3 spans 14 residues. In germline, CDR1 is LNHDA, CDR2 SQIVND (reference sequence). J was trimmed by 6 bases and V by 8 bases; bases with no gene match: 8. DNA of the CDR3: TGTGCCAGTTCTTCTAGCGGGAGTGCGGATACGCAGTATTTT. Its translation: CASSSSGSADTQYF.

This chain connects TRBV6-6 to TRBJ1-1; TRBD1 might be the D (6 bases). Trimming pared 2 bases from V and 1 base from J, leaving 8 bases between. CDR3 size: 14 residues. The germline gives CDR1 MNHNY, CDR2 SVGAGI (reference sequence). CDR3 amino acids: CASSYGTSNTEAFF. The CDR3 bases are TGTGCCAGCAGTTACGGGACATCGAACACTGAAGCTTTCTTT.

This clone has only one observation. The chain carries TRBV7-2 and TRBJ1-2; D possibly corresponds to TRBD1 (5 bases). V lost 5 bases to trimming and J lost 2 bases, with 15 bases between them. Per the germline V gene, CDR1 is SGHTA and CDR2 is FQGNSA. The CDR3 is made up of 15 amino acids. DNA for the CDR3: TGTGCCAGCAGCCCCCGCAGCGGGGGGAACTATGGCTACACCTTC. Amino acids: CASSPRSGGNYGYTF.

J is TRBJ2-7 and V is TRBV5-4; 7 positions agree with TRBD2. Per germline, CDR1 SGHNT and CDR2 YYREEE (reference sequence). Trimming cost V 4 bases and J 4 bases; bases outside gene matches: 5. CDR3 length equals 13 residues. The CDR3 nucleotides read TGTGCCAGCAGCCCCGGGACTAATTACGAGCAGTACTTC. Protein product: CASSPGTNYEQYF.

CDR3 region: CASSRTSGSLYTQYF. As DNA, the CDR3 is TGTGCCAGCAGCCGGACTAGCGGGAGTTTATATACGCAGTATTTT. The chain combines TRBV5-6 with TRBJ2-3, with 13 nucleotides matching TRBD2. Looked up from germline, CDR1 is SGHDT and CDR2 is YYEEEE. There are 15 residues in the CDR3. Unmatched junction bases numbered 6, after V lost 4 bases and J lost 7 bases. Based on the CDR3 plus reference TRBV5-6 and TRBJ2-3, the full variable domain is DAGVTQSPTHLIKTRGQQVTLRCSPKSGHDTVSWYQQALGQGPQFIFQYYEEEERQRGNFPDRFSGHQFPNYSSELNVNALLLGDSALYLCASSRTSGSLYTQYFGPGTRLTVL.

This clone occurred once. The CDR3: CASSIEAGESSYEQYF. Written as DNA, the CDR3 is TGTGCCAGTAGTATAGAGGCGGGTGAGAGCTCCTACGAGCAGTACTTC. The chain joins TRBV19 to TRBJ2-7, with D tentatively TRBD2 (5 bases). Trimming stripped 0 bases from V and 0 bases from J, with 12 bases between. The length of the CDR3 is 16 residues. Germline V lookup: CDR1 LNHDA, CDR2 SQIVND (reference sequence). Full variable domain (rest looked up from reference TRBV19 and TRBJ2-7): DGGITQSPKYLFRKEGQNVTLSCEQNLNHDAMYWYRQDPGQGLRLIYYSQIVNDFQKGDIAEGYSVSREKKESFPLTVTSAQKNPTAFYLCASSIEAGESSYEQYFGPGTRLTVT.

The gene calls are TRBV4-2 and TRBJ2-1; D may be TRBD2 (5 bases). This CDR3 is built from 15 residues. In germline, CDR1 is LGHNA, CDR2 YNFKEQ. V lost 1 base to trimming and J lost 4 bases, with 11 bases between them. This chain's CDR3 is CASSQAGSLYNEQFF. The CDR3 bases are TGTGCCAGCAGCCAAGCGGGATCCCTGTACAATGAGCAGTTCTTC.

In DNA form, the CDR3 reads TGTGCCAGCAGCCCGTTTAGCGGGAGGGCCTCCCGGGAGACCCAGTACTTC. This translates into CASSPFSGRASRETQYF. The chain is built from TRBV7-3 and TRBJ2-5; 11 bases fit TRBD2. Germline values: CDR1 SGHTA, CDR2 FQGTGA. CDR3 length equals 17 residues. V lost 5 bases to trimming and J lost 5 bases; unmatched junction nucleotides: 13.

The chain couples TRBV28 to TRBJ1-2; 7 positions agree with TRBD1. The germline V gene encodes CDR1 MDHEN and CDR2 SYDVKM. The junction had 8 bases not matched to a gene; V was cut back by 3 bases and J by 4 bases. CDR3 length: 15 amino acids. The CDR3 sequence is CASSFSGRGAYGYTF. In DNA, the CDR3 is TGTGCCAGCAGTTTTTCCGGCAGGGGGGCCTATGGCTACACCTTC.

Comments on this clone: The sample contains more than one DNA sequence encoding this CDR3. The V and J genes are TRBV9 and TRBJ1-2; 8 positions match TRBD1. The J segment lost 7 bases and the V segment lost 0 bases, leaving 5 bases of the junction unmatched. This CDR3 is 14 amino acids long. The germline V gene encodes CDR1 SGDLS and CDR2 YYNGEE. The CDR3 reads CASSVGQGAGGYTF. CDR3 in DNA: TGTGCCAGCAGCGTAGGGCAGGGGGCAGGTGGCTACACCTTC. Using reference TRBV9 and TRBJ1-2 for the parts outside the CDR3, the full variable domain is DSGVTQTPKHLITATGQRVTLRCSPRSGDLSVYWYQQSLDQGLQFLIQYYNGEERAKGNILERFSAQQFPDLHSELNLSSLELGDSALYFCASSVGQGAGGYTFGSGTRLTVV.